One sample yielded the 11 T cell receptor beta chains listed below, sequenced in a study of blood T cell repertoires in COVID-19. Data came from immunoSEQ multiplex PCR; TCRdb stores just in-frame clones and leaves some out. The sample carries about 200,000 clones, around 83% recorded once. Sequenced sample: peripheral blood. These receptors all stem from a man between 50 and 59 years old with active or convalescent COVID-19.

Details on this clone: This same CDR3 is encoded by further DNA sequences in the sample. This chain connects TRBV27 to TRBJ2-5; no definite D call. This CDR3 has 12 amino acids. CDR1 is MNHEY, CDR2 SMNVEV, per germline (reference sequence). Trimming took 5 bases from V and 2 from J, leaving 6 bases between them. The chain's CDR3 is CASSPNQETQYF. Here the CDR3 DNA reads TGTGCCAGCAGTCCAAATCAAGAGACCCAGTACTTC.

The chain joins TRBV7-8 to TRBJ2-5; 9 nucleotides line up with TRBD1. The V gene end was trimmed by 1 base and the J gene end by 2 bases; junction bases not matched to a gene: 5. The CDR3 runs 16 residues. Germline lookup yields CDR1 SGHVS and CDR2 FQNEAQ. CDR3 in amino acids: CASSLGWDREQETQYF. The CDR3 coding sequence is TGTGCCAGCAGCTTAGGCTGGGACAGGGAACAAGAGACCCAGTACTTC.

This chain joins TRBV5-6 and TRBJ2-7, with a possible D match to TRBD2 (7 bases). Trimming stripped 4 bases from V and 2 bases from J, with 13 bases between. Germline assignment: CDR1 SGHDT and CDR2 YYEEEE. The CDR3 totals 14 residues. The CDR3, as DNA: TGTGCCAGCAGCCAAGGGGGGGGTACCTACGAGCAGTACGTC. This sequence encodes CASSQGGGTYEQYV.

The chain couples TRBV7-2 to TRBJ2-5; 9 nucleotides align to TRBD2. Trimming at V came to 5 bases and at J to 0 bases, leaving 13 bases not matched to a gene. The CDR3 covers 18 residues. Germline V lookup: CDR1 SGHTA, CDR2 FQGNSA. For the CDR3, the DNA is TGTGCCAGCAGCCCAATCGGCCAGGCGGGAGGGAACCAAGAGACCCAGTACTTC. It yields the protein CASSPIGQAGGNQETQYF.

V gene TRBV23-1 combines with J gene TRBJ2-5; no reliable D call. TRBV23-1 is identified as an open reading frame with a role that is uncertain. The V end lost 1 base, the J end lost 3 bases, and 9 bases lay between the germline ends. This CDR3 contains 14 residues. CDR3 coding DNA: TGCGCCAGCAGTCAATGGGCAAAGGAAGAGACCCAGTACTTC. Translating it yields CASSQWAKEETQYF.

This clone showed up just once. J is TRBJ2-2 and V is TRBV1; TRBD2 is taken as the D call from the table, unchecked against the DNA. TRBV1 is assigned pseudogene status. This CDR3 contains 19 residues. The CDR3 sequence is CTSSPSYSGRRRNTGELFF. Written as DNA, the CDR3 is TGCACCAGCAGCCCCTCCTATAGCGGGAGGAGGAGGAACACCGGGGAGCTGTTTTTT.

The chain links TRBV6-5 to TRBJ1-4; D perhaps matches TRBD1 (6 bases). Deletions cut 9 bases from V and 5 bases from J, with 16 bases between. Germline-derived CDR1 and CDR2 are MNHEY and SVGAGI. The CDR3 consists of 14 residues. CDR3 in amino acids: CASRGGLKNEKLFF. The CDR3 nucleotides are TGTGCCAGTAGGGGGGGACTGAAAAATGAAAAACTGTTTTTT.

V and J are TRBV11-2 and TRBJ2-7; maybe TRBD2 (7 bases). This CDR3 contains 17 residues. Trimming took off 1 base at V and 2 bases at J, with 18 bases between the two ends. Germline V gene sequence: CDR1 SGHAT, CDR2 FQNNGV. CDR3 sequence reads: CASSLGARRGPTYEQYF. As DNA, the CDR3 is TGTGCCAGCAGCTTAGGAGCTAGGCGGGGGCCTACCTACGAGCAGTACTTC. Together with reference TRBV11-2 and TRBJ2-7, the CDR3 gives the full variable domain: EAGVAQSPRYKIIEKRQSVAFWCNPISGHATLYWYQQILGQGPKLLIQFQNNGVVDDSQLPKDRFSAERLKGVDSTLKIQPAKLEDSAVYLCASSLGARRGPTYEQYFGPGTRLTVT.

The genes are TRBV7-9 and TRBJ2-7; D is undetermined. The CDR3 has 11 amino acids. V shed 5 bases and J shed 2 bases, with 4 bases lying between them. Germline-derived CDR1 and CDR2 are SEHNR and FQNEAQ (reference sequence). The CDR3 reads CASSRAYEQYF. CDR3 sequence (DNA): TGTGCCAGCAGCCGAGCCTACGAGCAGTACTTC.

This clone was counted only a few times. The gene calls are TRBV6-2 or TRBV6-3 and TRBJ1-5; D may be TRBD1 (5 bases). This CDR3 is built from 14 residues. V was trimmed by 4 bases and J by 7 bases, leaving 14 bases between them. Germline V lookup: CDR1 MNHEY, CDR2 SVGEGT. For the CDR3, the DNA is TGTGCCAGCAGTTTGTGGGGAGGGGAACAGCCCCAGCATTTT. Its protein product is CASSLWGGEQPQHF.

In the case of this clone: Other DNA sequences in the same sample also yield this CDR3. J is TRBJ1-1 and V is TRBV5-1, with D uncertain. The ends were cut back, 4 bases at V and 1 base at J, with 11 bases in the middle. The CDR3 length is 14 residues. CDR1 is SGHRS, CDR2 YFSETQ, per germline. CDR3 in DNA: TGCGCCAGCAGCCGGACTGGGCCGAACACTGAAGCTTTCTTT. Protein product: CASSRTGPNTEAFF. The variable domain in full, with the rest retrieved from reference TRBV5-1 and TRBJ1-1, is KAGVTQTPRYLIKTRGQQVTLSCSPISGHRSVSWYQQTPGQGLQFLFEYFSETQRNKGNFPGRFSGRQFSNSRSEMNVSTLELGDSALYLCASSRTGPNTEAFFGQGTRLTVV.